This T cell receptor beta chain was sequenced during a study of regulatory T cells in long-lasting Graves disease. Building of the TCR beta libraries involved iRepertoire HTBI primers and Arm-PCR of CDR3 regions. A single record per CDR3 protein comes from TCRdb applying MiXCR to the multiplex PCR reads. The sample lists some 430,000 distinct CDR3 sequences; around a fifth were seen once. Time point described: persistent/refractory GD, antithyroid drugs over 5 years with positive TRAb. Scientists built the TCR library using RNA that was extracted from PBMCs. Those enrolled as patients came out of an endocrinology department in Xi'an, China. The junction had 6 bases not matched to a gene; V was cut back by 5 bases and J by 3 bases. The CDR3 length is 15 residues. Germline V gene data show CDR1 as LNHNV and CDR2 as YYDKDF (reference sequence).

The V call is TRBV15, the J call TRBJ1-3; 8 bases line up with TRBD1. This clonotype was obtained from a female donor with Graves disease. The starting material was peripheral blood mononuclear cells (PBMCs), obtained when the disease was refractory, from a patient treated with antithyroid drugs. CDR3 in DNA: TGTGCCACCAGCTTGGACAGGGCTAATGGAAACACCATATATTTT. Protein sequence: CATSLDRANGNTIYF.